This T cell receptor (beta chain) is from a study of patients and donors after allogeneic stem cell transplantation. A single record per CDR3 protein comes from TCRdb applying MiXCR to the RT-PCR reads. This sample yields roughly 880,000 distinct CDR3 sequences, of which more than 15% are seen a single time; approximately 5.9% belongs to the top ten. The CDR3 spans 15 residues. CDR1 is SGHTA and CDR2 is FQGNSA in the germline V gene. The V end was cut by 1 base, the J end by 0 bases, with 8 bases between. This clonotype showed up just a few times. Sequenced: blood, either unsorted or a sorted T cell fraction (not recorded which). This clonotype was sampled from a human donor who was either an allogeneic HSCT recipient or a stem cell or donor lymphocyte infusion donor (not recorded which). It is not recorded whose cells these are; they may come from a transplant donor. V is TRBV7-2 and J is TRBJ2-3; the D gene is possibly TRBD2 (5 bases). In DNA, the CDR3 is TGTGCCAGCAGCTTAGTATGGACTAGCACAGATACGCAGTATTTT. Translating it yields CASSLVWTSTDTQYF. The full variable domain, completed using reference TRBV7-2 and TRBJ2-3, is GAGVSQSPSNKVTEKGKDVELRCDPISGHTALYWYRQSLGQGLEFLIYFQGNSAPDKSGLPSDRFSAERTGGSVSTLTIQRTQQEDSAVYLCASSLVWTSTDTQYFGPGTRLTVL.